This record looks at one T cell receptor (beta chain) sequence and its context. No antigen is known for it. Just one base apart from a much larger clone, this may be a read error. RNA was extracted from bulk tissue without any cell sorting. The data are from a study of tumor and adjacent non-tumor tissue in lung cancer. Overall study findings and caveats: Significantly higher TCR diversity was found in tumor than normal lung.

The CDR3 runs 11 residues. Trimming took 9 bases from V and 5 from J, leaving 8 bases between them. Germline V lookup: CDR1 SGHKS, CDR2 YYEKEE (reference sequence). Three rounds of nested PCR, following a modified ARM-PCR protocol, produced the TCRbeta library. TCRdb itself ran the multiplex PCR reads through MiXCR, one entry per CDR3 protein. The table includes roughly 150,000 distinct CDR3 sequences, 60% to 70% detected once. Sample: lung tumor tissue. The sequence came from a man in his fifties or sixties with small cell lung cancer. The V gene is TRBV5-5, the J gene TRBJ2-2; no clear D gene. CDR3 DNA sequence: TGTGCCAACAGTTGGACCGGGGAGCTGTTTTTT. Amino acid sequence: CANSWTGELFF.